The clone carrying this T cell receptor (beta chain) was counted a few times. The data were produced by immunoSEQ multiplex PCR, yet TCRdb's version contains in-frame clones alone and is incomplete. The table records around 240,000 clones, approximately 88% of them present only once. This sample was taken from a study of Ad26.COV2.S vaccination and SARS-CoV-2 variants. Trimming took 8 bases from V and 0 from J; bases not matched to a gene: 7. CDR3 size: 15 residues. Per the germline V gene, CDR1 is MDHEN and CDR2 is SYDVKM. Treatment indicated: around 19 received Ad26.COV2.S at low or high dose, single or two shots; 5 received placebo; per-sample allocation not given. The samples date from day 63 after the first vaccine or placebo injection. This adult donor, from Boston, was 18-55 years old.

The clonotype originates from a person between 18 and 65 years old who received the Ad26.COV2.S COVID-19 vaccine or a placebo. The rearrangement uses TRBV28 and TRBJ1-5; 7 positions match TRBD1. Specimen: peripheral blood, collected in a trial of Ad26.COV2.S vaccine versus placebo. The CDR3 is CASYTGTDSNQPQHF. The CDR3 DNA reads as TGTGCCAGCTATACTGGGACAGATAGCAATCAGCCCCAGCATTTT.